Listed below are T cell receptor beta chains from one sample, sequenced in a study of blood T cell repertoires in COVID-19. Using immunoSEQ multiplex PCR, the repertoire was profiled, and TCRdb retains in-frame clones only, with some absent. The table includes 450,000 to 500,000 clones, roughly 88% detected once. Sequenced sample: peripheral blood. The receptors come from a human donor in a cohort sampled during active COVID-19. Both conserved end residues are part of each CDR3. Only some rows state a clone size, as once, few, many or a class for expanded clones.

cdr3_aa	j_call	v_call	clone_size
CASRGTGENSPLHF	TRBJ1-6	TRBV6-5	once
CASSGQTGLYGYTF	TRBJ1-2	TRBV5-1	few
CASSPTSTGGYLAEAFF	TRBJ1-1	TRBV18	.
CATSDQGQENGYTF	TRBJ1-2	TRBV24-1	once
CASSEGDNNEQFF	TRBJ2-1	TRBV9	.
CASSRTGGDETQYF	TRBJ2-5	TRBV5-1	.
CASSPGRGGETQYF	TRBJ2-5	TRBV5-5	.
CASGGGGPLYEQYF	TRBJ2-7	TRBV3-1/TRBV3-2	.
CASSLDSYGYTF	TRBJ1-2	TRBV7-2	.
CASSESGDQPQHF	TRBJ1-5	TRBV10-1	.
CASSRNKNTEAFF	TRBJ1-1	TRBV12-3/TRBV12-4	.
CAIRLGLVNTDTQYF	TRBJ2-3	TRBV10-3	.
CASSLRGTPYEQYF	TRBJ2-7	TRBV28	.
CASSPGLAGGSDTQYF	TRBJ2-3	TRBV9	.
CASSLWGERNEKLFF	TRBJ1-4	TRBV5-4	few
CASSSPAEGQETQYF	TRBJ2-5	TRBV28	.
CASSQEATGTNYGYTF	TRBJ1-2	TRBV3-1/TRBV3-2	.
CASSPIPGTGNDPLHF	TRBJ1-6	TRBV3-1/TRBV3-2	few
CASSSLIGQDNQPQHF	TRBJ1-5	TRBV27	.
CASSKGAGENTEAFF	TRBJ1-1	TRBV6-2/TRBV6-3	.
CASSYGQLLNSPLHF	TRBJ1-6	TRBV6-2/TRBV6-3	.
CASSRNVGETQYF	TRBJ2-5	TRBV7-7	.
CASSIRVVTSNYGYTF	TRBJ1-2	TRBV19	few
CASSGLAGGWTGELFF	TRBJ2-2	TRBV11-2	.
CASSRALALDEQFF	TRBJ2-1	TRBV7-9	few
CASSALAGVADTQYF	TRBJ2-3	TRBV2	.
CASSFGLAGVTGELFF	TRBJ2-2	TRBV5-1	.
CASSGRGEQYF	TRBJ2-7	TRBV7-3	few
CASSIPGQGIHEQYF	TRBJ2-7	TRBV19	few
CASGLVGTSGKRNEQFF	TRBJ2-1	TRBV12-5	.
CASSEAPSGRGDTQYF	TRBJ2-3	TRBV2	.
CASGLVLMARAHNEQFF	TRBJ2-1	TRBV12-5	.
CASSQEEGAFYEQYF	TRBJ2-7	TRBV4-1	few
CAISDPRGRTDTQYF	TRBJ2-3	TRBV10-3	.
CAWSVQGDTEAFF	TRBJ1-1	TRBV30	.
CASSIRTGTPDTQYF	TRBJ2-3	TRBV19	.
CASSQAVGTSGRRSSYEQYF	TRBJ2-7	TRBV3-1/TRBV3-2	.
CASSILRGETQYF	TRBJ2-5	TRBV19	.
CASSIFPTGNYGYTF	TRBJ1-2	TRBV19	.
CASSPVRGRTYEQYF	TRBJ2-7	TRBV7-9	.
CASSSQWDRPEFF	TRBJ2-1	TRBV7-6	.
CASSLQAGISYEQYF	TRBJ2-7	TRBV5-5	.
CAWVYRGRYTEAFF	TRBJ1-1	TRBV30	.
CASSPTSGSYNEQFF	TRBJ2-1	TRBV5-1	.
CASSLEGQLLSYEQYF	TRBJ2-7	TRBV5-1	once
CASNLVSGAFETQYF	TRBJ2-5	TRBV7-2	.
CSVDGSGTTGELFF	TRBJ2-2	TRBV29-1	.
CASSSGLAGEKTQYF	TRBJ2-5	TRBV11-3	.
CASSPTRGYNEQFF	TRBJ2-1	TRBV7-2	.
CASSLFVSETQYF	TRBJ2-5	TRBV11-2	many
CASSFEEGPYNEQFF	TRBJ2-1	TRBV11-3	.